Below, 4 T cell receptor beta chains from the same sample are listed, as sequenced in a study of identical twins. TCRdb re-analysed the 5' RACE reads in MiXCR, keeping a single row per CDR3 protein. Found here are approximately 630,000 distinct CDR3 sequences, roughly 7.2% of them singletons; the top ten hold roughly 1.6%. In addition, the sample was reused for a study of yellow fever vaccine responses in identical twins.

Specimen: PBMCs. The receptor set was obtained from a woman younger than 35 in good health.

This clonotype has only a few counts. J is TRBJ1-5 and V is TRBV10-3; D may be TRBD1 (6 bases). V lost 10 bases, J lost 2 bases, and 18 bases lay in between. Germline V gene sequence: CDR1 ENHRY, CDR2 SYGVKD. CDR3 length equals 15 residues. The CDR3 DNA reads TGTGCCACCAAGGGTACAGGGTTTGGCAATCAGCCCCAGCATTTT. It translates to CATKGTGFGNQPQHF.

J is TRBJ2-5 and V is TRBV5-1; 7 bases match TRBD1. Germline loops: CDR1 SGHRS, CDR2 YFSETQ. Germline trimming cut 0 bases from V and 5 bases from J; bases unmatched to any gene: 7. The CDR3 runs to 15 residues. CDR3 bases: TGCGCCAGCAGCTTGGCACAGGGGAAGGGGGAGACCCAGTACTTC. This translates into CASSLAQGKGETQYF.

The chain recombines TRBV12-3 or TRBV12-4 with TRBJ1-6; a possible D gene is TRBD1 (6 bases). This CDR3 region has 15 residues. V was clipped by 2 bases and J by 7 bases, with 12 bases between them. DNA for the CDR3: TGTGCCAGCAGTTTATCCCCAACAGGGAATTCACCCCTCCACTTT. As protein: CASSLSPTGNSPLHF.

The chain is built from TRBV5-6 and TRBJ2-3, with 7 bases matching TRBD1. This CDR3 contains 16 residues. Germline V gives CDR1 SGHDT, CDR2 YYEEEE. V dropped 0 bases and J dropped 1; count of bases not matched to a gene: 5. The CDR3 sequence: CASSLEGARGTDTQYF. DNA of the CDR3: TGTGCCAGCAGCTTGGAGGGGGCTCGGGGCACAGATACGCAGTATTTT.